These 11 T cell receptor beta chains were sequenced from one sample in a study of tumor-infiltrating lymphocytes in primary liver carcinoma. It was from 20-30 mg of unsorted bulk tissue that RNA and DNA were co-extracted. Constant-region priming of around 500 ng total RNA yielded TCR beta cDNA. It was through three nested multiplex PCR rounds of slightly modified ARM-PCR that TCR beta libraries arose. Amplification in the first two PCR rounds was performed using TRBV1-TRBV30 forward primers and a C-beta reverse primer for approximately 10 cycles each. Each CDR3 protein is one row after TCRdb ran MiXCR on the multiplex PCR reads. The sample yields fewer than 250,000 distinct CDR3 sequences, 85% seen once. Material: tumor tissue from primary liver carcinoma. Receptors originate from a man aged 35 to 55 with primary liver carcinoma and hepatitis B virus infection.

This clonotype turned up a few times. One end of the junction fails to match germline, which may point to a read error. J is TRBJ2-5 and V is TRBV28; D gene uncertain. Germline values: CDR1 MDHEN, CDR2 SYDVKM. This CDR3 comprises 13 residues. The CDR3 nucleotides read TGTGCCGGCAGTCCACAGCCTCAAGAGACCCAGTACTTC. Translating it yields CAGSPQPQETQYF.

For this clonotype: As the CDR3 is not closed by the conserved phenylalanine or tryptophan, this likely results from a read error. This chain connects TRBV4-1 to TRBJ1-6, with unresolved D. The CDR3 consists of 15 residues. Looked up from germline, CDR1 is MGHRA and CDR2 is YSYEKL. In DNA, the CDR3 is TGCGCCGGCAGCCCCAAGAGAGGTTCCAATTCACCCCTCCACTCT. Translation: CAGSPKRGSNSPLHS.

The chain combines TRBV4-2 with TRBJ2-3; D might be TRBD2 (6 bases). Germline CDR1 is LGHNA and CDR2 is YNFKEQ. V lost 4 bases and J 4 bases, leaving 15 bases between the germline ends. There are 15 residues in the CDR3. The CDR3 reads CASSLKAGFADTQYF. CDR3 nucleotides: TGTGCCAGCAGCCTTAAGGCGGGATTCGCAGATACGCAGTATTTT.

Points on this clonotype: The junction departs from the called germline gene at one end, perhaps through a read error. The chain couples TRBV12-3 or TRBV12-4 to TRBJ2-1; TRBD1 matches 8 bases. The CDR3 is 15 residues long. The CDR3 protein is CARSIIRGLGNEPFF. The CDR3 nucleotides are TGTGCCAGGAGTATCATCAGGGGGCTCGGGAATGAGCCGTTCTTC.

CDR3 bases: TGTGCCAGCAGCACCGGGTCTAGCTGGTTATACAATGAGCAGTTCTTC. Protein sequence: CASSTGSSWLYNEQFF. The chain carries TRBV11-3 and TRBJ2-1, with D maybe TRBD2 (5 bases). The CDR3 has 16 amino acids. Trimming pared 5 bases from V and 4 bases from J, leaving 18 bases between. From germline, CDR1 is SGHNT and CDR2 YENEEA.

On this clonotype itself: The junction shows a germline mismatch at one end, possibly a read error. The chain carries TRBV12-3 or TRBV12-4 and TRBJ2-1; TRBD2 matches 8 bases. There are 15 residues in the CDR3. The CDR3 here is CASSLRTGGPHEQFF. Written as DNA, the CDR3 is TGTGCCAGTAGTTTACGAACGGGAGGGCCCCATGAGCAGTTCTTC.

As concerns this clonotype: The CDR3 does not close with the conserved phenylalanine or tryptophan, likely indicating a read error. The chain links TRBV11-1 to TRBJ1-2; no reliable D call. Germline CDR1 is SGHAT and CDR2 is FQDESV (reference sequence). This CDR3 is built from 13 residues. CDR3 sequence reads: CVSNLVHNYGYTI. In DNA, the CDR3 is TGTGTCAGCAACTTGGTCCATAACTATGGCTACACCATC.

Of note for this clonotype: Compared with germline, one end of the junction differs, possibly owing to a read error. The chain links TRBV6-6 to TRBJ2-3; tentative D call: TRBD1 (5 bases). This CDR3 is built from 12 residues. The germline gives CDR1 MNHNY, CDR2 SVGAGI (reference sequence). DNA of the CDR3: TGTGTCAGCAATCTAGAACAGGAGACGCAGTATTTT. This gives the protein CVSNLEQETQYF.

On this clonotype: It is likely a read error, because the conserved phenylalanine at the end of the CDR3 is missing. The rearrangement uses TRBV5-1 and TRBJ1-1, with D hard to call. The CDR3 has 14 amino acids. From germline, CDR1 is SGHRS and CDR2 YFSETQ. Here the CDR3 DNA reads TGCGCTAGCAGCTTGGATGGAATGAACACTGAAGCTTTCATT. Translated: CASSLDGMNTEAFI.

Concerning this clonotype: As the CDR3 is not closed by the conserved phenylalanine or tryptophan, this likely results from a read error. The genes are TRBV7-3 and TRBJ2-2, with 7 bases that match TRBD1. Germline trimming cut 4 bases from V and 7 bases from J; bases unmatched to any gene: 6. CDR3 length: 14 residues. CDR1 and CDR2 (germline): SGHTA, FQGTGA. The CDR3 DNA sequence: TGTGCCAGCAGCTACTCGACAGGGCTCGGGGAGCTGTTTTCT. It encodes CASSYSTGLGELFS.

In the case of this clonotype: Here the CDR3 omits its conserved ending phenylalanine or tryptophan, so a read error is the likely source. The CDR3 loop is CASSAGTNLFSGKTIYL. Written as DNA, the CDR3 is TGTGCCAGCAGCGCCGGGACGAATCTCTTTTCTGGAAAGACCATATATCTT. The chain combines TRBV5-5 with TRBJ1-3; perhaps TRBD1 as D (5 bases). Germline loops: CDR1 SGHKS, CDR2 YYEKEE (reference sequence). CDR3 length equals 17 residues.